The 22 T cell receptor beta chains given below trace back to one sample, sequenced in a study of early T cells in non-severe SARS-CoV-2 infection. From the 5' RACE reads, TCRdb called clonotypes with MiXCR, one entry per CDR3 protein. This table holds roughly 100,000 distinct CDR3 sequences, under 15% found once. The sequencing input was whole blood. The receptor set was obtained from an adult who was a healthcare worker with PCR-confirmed SARS-CoV-2 infection or an uninfected control (not recorded which).

This clonotype was detected many times. V usage is TRBV5-1 and J usage is TRBJ2-2; 9 nucleotides agree with TRBD2. In germline, CDR1 is SGHRS, CDR2 YFSETQ. The CDR3 covers 15 residues. After removal of 0 bases from V and 4 bases from J, the junction contained 1 base not matched to a gene. The CDR3 protein is CASSLERGATGELFF. The CDR3, as DNA: TGCGCCAGCAGCTTGGAGCGGGGGGCCACCGGGGAGCTGTTTTTT. The full variable domain, with the rest looked up from reference TRBV5-1 and TRBJ2-2, is KAGVTQTPRYLIKTRGQQVTLSCSPISGHRSVSWYQQTPGQGLQFLFEYFSETQRNKGNFPGRFSGRQFSNSRSEMNVSTLELGDSALYLCASSLERGATGELFFGEGSRLTVL.

The chain couples TRBV4-1 to TRBJ2-2, with D maybe TRBD1 (5 bases). This CDR3 is built from 16 residues. The V gene lost 1 base and the J gene lost 5 bases, with 14 bases spanning the gap. Germline assignment: CDR1 MGHRA and CDR2 YSYEKL. The CDR3: CASSQADSRMTGELFF. CDR3 sequence (DNA): TGCGCCAGCAGCCAAGCCGACAGCCGTATGACCGGGGAGCTGTTTTTT.

This chain connects TRBV5-1 to TRBJ2-6; 9 positions match TRBD1. V lost 4 bases, J lost 2 bases, and 7 bases stayed unmatched. This CDR3 has 17 residues. CDR1 is SGHRS, CDR2 YFSETQ, per germline. CDR3 nucleotides: TGCGCCAGCAGCGGAGGGACAGGGTTGCCTGGGGCCAACGTCCTGACTTTC. Protein sequence: CASSGGTGLPGANVLTF.

This clonotype showed up many times. This chain connects TRBV7-8 to TRBJ1-1; TRBD1 might be the D (5 bases). The germline CDR1 and CDR2 sequences are SGHVS and FQNEAQ. Trimming cost V 1 base and J 0 bases, with 15 bases left between them. CDR3 length: 17 residues. CDR3 in amino acids: CASSLVGGRRMNTEAFF. CDR3 bases: TGTGCCAGCAGCTTAGTGGGGGGAAGGCGGATGAACACTGAAGCTTTCTTT.

This clonotype has a count of ten or more. The chain's CDR3 is CAISDSGGGDTQYF. CDR3 sequence (DNA): TGTGCCATCAGTGATAGCGGGGGGGGAGATACGCAGTATTTT. This chain connects TRBV10-3 to TRBJ2-3; 11 bases fit TRBD2. CDR3 size: 14 residues. Losses at the gene ends were 3 bases for V and 5 bases for J; bases not matched to a gene: 1. CDR1 is ENHRY, CDR2 SYGVKD, per germline.

The CDR3 sequence is CASSPSSSNEQFF. In DNA, the CDR3 is TGTGCCAGCTCACCAAGCAGTTCTAATGAGCAGTTCTTC. The rearrangement uses TRBV18 and TRBJ2-1; D call uncertain. V lost 2 bases and J 7 bases, leaving 9 bases between the germline ends. CDR3 size: 13 residues. Germline V gene data show CDR1 as KGHSH and CDR2 as LQKENI. The full variable domain, its missing parts supplied by reference TRBV18 and TRBJ2-1, is NAGVMQNPRHLVRRRGQEARLRCSPMKGHSHVYWYRQLPEEGLKFMVYLQKENIIDESGMPKERFSAEFPKEGPSILRIQQVVRGDSAAYFCASSPSSSNEQFFGPGTRLTVL.

The chain couples TRBV29-1 to TRBJ2-1; 8 nucleotides match TRBD1. Per germline, CDR1 SQVTM and CDR2 ANQGSEA. The trim removed 4 bases at V and 9 bases at J, leaving 5 bases unmatched. The CDR3 covers 12 residues. CDR3 in amino acids: CSVGTGNGEQFF. The CDR3 nucleotides are TGCAGCGTTGGGACAGGGAACGGTGAGCAGTTCTTC.

V is TRBV12-3 or TRBV12-4 and J is TRBJ2-4; D is ambiguous. CDR3 length: 13 residues. The V end lost 7 bases, the J end lost 3 bases, and 10 bases lay between the germline ends. CDR3 DNA: TGTGCCAGCACGAGGAGAGGCAAAAACATTCAGTACTTC. It codes for CASTRRGKNIQYF.

V usage is TRBV7-2 and J usage is TRBJ1-1; TRBD1 might be the D (5 bases). V lost 4 bases to trimming and J lost 1 base, with 16 bases between them. The CDR3 extends over 16 amino acids. Germline CDR1 and CDR2: SGHTA and FQGNSA. CDR3 coding DNA: TGTGCCAGCAGCTCGCTTTTCAGGGACGGGAACACTGAAGCTTTCTTT. Its translation is CASSSLFRDGNTEAFF.

In its sample, this clonotype was seen many times. V gene TRBV9 combines with J gene TRBJ1-3; D ambiguous. Trimming pared 0 bases from V and 4 bases from J, leaving 5 bases between. Germline CDR1 and CDR2: SGDLS and YYNGEE. This CDR3 spans 13 amino acids. CDR3 in amino acids: CASSVAIGNTIYF. CDR3 DNA: TGTGCCAGCAGCGTAGCGATCGGAAACACCATATATTTT.

The V and J genes are TRBV29-1 and TRBJ1-2; TRBD1 is a possible D gene (5 bases). With 2 bases removed from V and 8 bases from J, the gap between germline ends came to 18 bases. The CDR3 spans 14 residues. The V gene's germline CDR1 is SQVTM and CDR2 ANQGSEA. CDR3 residues: CSVESPGQGKGYTF. CDR3 bases: TGCAGCGTTGAATCTCCTGGCCAGGGCAAAGGCTACACCTTC.

The chain links TRBV20-1 to TRBJ2-2; D gene uncertain. V was trimmed by 5 bases and J by 7 bases, leaving 17 bases between them. The CDR3 runs to 14 residues. The germline gives CDR1 DFQATT, CDR2 SNEGSKA (reference sequence). The CDR3 region has the DNA TGCAGTGCTCCCCGCTTGGGGTCCGGCGGGGAGCTGTTTTTT. This translates into CSAPRLGSGGELFF.

This clonotype was seen a handful of times. This chain links TRBV6-2 or TRBV6-3 with TRBJ1-1, with D possibly matching TRBD1 (6 bases). V was cut by 4 bases and J by 6 bases, with 15 bases left in between. Germline lookup yields CDR1 MNHEY and CDR2 SVGEGT. CDR3 length: 14 amino acids. CDR3 coding DNA: TGTGCCAGCAGTTCTATTACAGGGATCGCTGAAGCTTTCTTT. This gives the protein CASSSITGIAEAFF.

The genes are TRBV19 and TRBJ1-2, with D hard to call. Germline CDR1 reads LNHDA; CDR2 reads SQIVND (reference sequence). Trimming left V 7 bases short and J 1 base short, with 22 bases between. The CDR3 spans 17 residues. The CDR3 region is CASNPGRTVFVNYGYTF. Here the CDR3 DNA reads TGTGCCAGTAACCCTGGTAGGACGGTCTTCGTTAACTATGGCTACACCTTC.

This clonotype was found many times. The rearrangement links TRBV6-6 to TRBJ1-1; no clear D gene. V was clipped by 5 bases and J by 2 bases, with 9 bases between them. This CDR3 region has 13 residues. Germline values: CDR1 MNHNY, CDR2 SVGAGI (reference sequence). The CDR3 DNA is TGTGCCAGCAGTATCCGGGAAAACACTGAAGCTTTCTTT. Its protein is CASSIRENTEAFF.

This clonotype was counted ten times or more. The rearrangement links TRBV29-1 to TRBJ2-5; D is ambiguous. This CDR3 is 14 amino acids long. The V end was cut by 7 bases, the J end by 2 bases, with 17 bases between. Germline loops: CDR1 SQVTM, CDR2 ANQGSEA. The CDR3 sequence is CSAQPPVVQETQYF. The CDR3, as DNA: TGCAGCGCCCAACCCCCTGTCGTTCAAGAGACCCAGTACTTC.

This clonotype was detected only a few times. The gene calls are TRBV11-2 and TRBJ2-5; D unclear. Germline lookup yields CDR1 SGHAT and CDR2 FQNNGV. V lost 3 bases and J 2 bases, leaving 10 bases between the germline ends. This CDR3 is 14 amino acids long. The CDR3 bases are TGTGCCAGCAGCTTCAGCCCTTTACAAGAGACCCAGTACTTC. Its protein product is CASSFSPLQETQYF.

This clonotype was counted between two and nine times. This sequence joins TRBV11-2 and TRBJ2-5; 7 bases line up with TRBD2. The CDR3 totals 15 residues. Germline V gene lookup returns CDR1 SGHAT and CDR2 FQNNGV. V was pared by 6 bases and J by 5 bases, with 12 bases of the junction left unmatched. CDR3 in DNA: TGTGCCAGCAGAACATACGGGGGGATGGCGGAGACCCAGTACTTC. It translates to CASRTYGGMAETQYF.

This clonotype came up a few times. The genes are TRBV2 and TRBJ2-4, with D possibly matching TRBD1 (5 bases). CDR1 SNHLY and CDR2 FYNNEI come from the germline V gene. The CDR3 runs to 14 residues. V was cut by 0 bases and J by 10 bases, with 13 bases left in between. This chain's CDR3 is CASSEASRQGIQYF. CDR3 bases: TGTGCCAGCAGTGAAGCATCGCGGCAGGGTATTCAGTACTTC.

This clonotype has ten or more counts. The chain combines TRBV11-2 with TRBJ2-1, with 7 bases that match TRBD2. The CDR3 consists of 14 residues. V trimming: 5 bases; J trimming: 5 bases; junction bases outside the gene matches: 6. Germline V gene data show CDR1 as SGHAT and CDR2 as FQNNGV. The CDR3 sequence: CASSTSGAHNEQFF. The CDR3 coding sequence is TGTGCCAGCAGCACCAGCGGGGCCCACAATGAGCAGTTCTTC.

The CDR3 DNA follows: TGTGCCAGCAGCTCCGACAGGGCGGCGGCCCAGTACTTC. Its protein is CASSSDRAAAQYF. V and J are TRBV7-7 and TRBJ2-5; 7 positions match TRBD1. Germline CDR1 and CDR2: SSHAT and FNYEAQ (reference sequence). J was trimmed by 9 bases and V by 4 bases; bases with no gene match: 8. The CDR3 sequence is 13 residues long.

This clonotype was recorded at least ten times. The chain joins TRBV28 to TRBJ2-7; 11 bases are a match to TRBD1. The CDR3 loop spans 15 amino acids. The V segment lost 5 bases and the J segment 6 bases; nucleotides outside the gene matches: 9. The germline CDR1 and CDR2 sequences are MDHEN and SYDVKM. This CDR3 is CASSLYRDRGSEQYF. The CDR3 region has the DNA TGTGCCAGCAGTCTGTACCGGGACAGGGGGTCCGAGCAGTACTTC.